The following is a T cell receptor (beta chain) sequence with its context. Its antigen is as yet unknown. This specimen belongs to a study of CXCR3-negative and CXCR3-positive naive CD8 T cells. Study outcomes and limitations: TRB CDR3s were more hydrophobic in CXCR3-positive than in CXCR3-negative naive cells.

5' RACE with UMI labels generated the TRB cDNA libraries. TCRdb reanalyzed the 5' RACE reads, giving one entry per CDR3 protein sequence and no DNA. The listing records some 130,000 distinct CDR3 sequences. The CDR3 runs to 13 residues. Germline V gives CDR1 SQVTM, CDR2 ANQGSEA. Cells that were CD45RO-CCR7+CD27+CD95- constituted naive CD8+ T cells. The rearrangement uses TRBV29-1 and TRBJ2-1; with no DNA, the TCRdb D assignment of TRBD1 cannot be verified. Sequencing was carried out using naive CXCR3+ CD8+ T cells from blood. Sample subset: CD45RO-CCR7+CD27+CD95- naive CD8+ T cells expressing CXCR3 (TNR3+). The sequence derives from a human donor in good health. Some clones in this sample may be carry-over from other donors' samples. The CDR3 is CSVEDRGGYEQFF.